This entry lists 7 T cell receptor beta chains sequenced from one sample in a study of blood T cell repertoires in COVID-19. The table came from immunoSEQ multiplex PCR; TCRdb's copy has only in-frame clones and leaves some out. The table has around 66,000 clones, roughly 77% seen once. Sequencing input: peripheral blood. The source is a human donor in a cohort sampled during active COVID-19.

This chain links TRBV2 with TRBJ1-4, with D possibly being TRBD1 (5 bases). CDR3 size: 15 residues. CDR1 SNHLY and CDR2 FYNNEI come from the germline V gene. V was clipped by 5 bases and J by 4 bases, with 14 bases between them. CDR3 protein: CASSLDRGFNEKLFF. CDR3 DNA: TGTGCCAGCAGTCTTGACAGAGGATTTAATGAAAAACTGTTTTTT.

This chain uses TRBV7-2 with TRBJ2-1; 8 nucleotides agree with TRBD1. The CDR3 length is 13 residues. Looked up from germline, CDR1 is SGHTA and CDR2 is FQGNSA. V was pared by 5 bases and J by 5 bases, with 2 bases of the junction left unmatched. CDR3 amino acids: CASSPDRDNEQFF. CDR3 sequence (DNA): TGTGCCAGCAGCCCGGACAGGGACAATGAGCAGTTCTTC.

This sequence joins TRBV5-4 and TRBJ2-7, with TRBD2 matching 12 bases. CDR1 and CDR2 (germline): SGHNT, YYREEE (reference sequence). Trimming removed 5 bases from V and 4 bases from J; junction bases left unmatched: 7. The CDR3 length is 15 residues. The CDR3 region has the DNA TGTGCCAGCAGTCCGACTAGCGGGAGCGGGTACGAGCAGTACTTC. Its protein product is CASSPTSGSGYEQYF.

This chain links TRBV28 with TRBJ1-3; perhaps TRBD1 as D (6 bases). From germline, CDR1 is MDHEN and CDR2 SYDVKM. Between the trimmed V and J ends, which lost 6 bases and 2 bases, there was a span of 11 bases. This CDR3 contains 14 residues. CDR3 sequence (DNA): TGTGCCAGCAGGTCGGGACACGCTGGAAACACCATATATTTT. Translation: CASRSGHAGNTIYF.

The gene calls are TRBV9 and TRBJ2-3; 15 bases match TRBD2. Germline V CDR1 and CDR2: SGDLS, YYNGEE. Unmatched junction bases numbered 5, after V lost 2 bases and J lost 4 bases. The CDR3 sequence is 17 residues long. CDR3 amino acids: CASSVAGLAGGSDTQYF. CDR3 bases: TGTGCCAGCAGCGTGGCGGGACTAGCGGGAGGCTCAGATACGCAGTATTTT.

CDR3 nucleotide sequence: TGTGCCACCAGTGGATCTCACAGGGGGCCCTACAATGAGCAGTTCTTC. Its translation is CATSGSHRGPYNEQFF. The chain couples TRBV24-1 to TRBJ2-1, with 9 bases identical to TRBD1. The J segment lost 2 bases and the V segment lost 5 bases, leaving 6 bases of the junction unmatched. Germline CDR1 and CDR2: KGHDR and SFDVKD. CDR3 length: 16 residues.

The rearrangement links TRBV7-2 to TRBJ2-2, with D maybe TRBD2 (7 bases). The CDR3 is made up of 15 amino acids. In germline, CDR1 is SGHTA, CDR2 FQGNSA. V lost 5 bases and J 3 bases, leaving 13 bases between the germline ends. CDR3 sequence reads: CASSLRGRDTGELFF. The CDR3 region has the DNA TGTGCCAGCAGCCTGCGGGGGCGCGACACCGGGGAGCTGTTTTTT.